This T cell receptor (beta chain) was recovered during a study of T cell repertoires in cytomegalovirus infection. On the study more broadly: Indications came from public TCR beta signatures; they pointed to CMV infection and to a matching HLA type.

Germline V gene sequence: CDR1 MNHNY, CDR2 SVGAGI (reference sequence). The CDR3 has 14 residues. V lost 5 bases to trimming and J lost 4 bases, with 12 bases between them. From the reads, TCRdb called clonotypes with MiXCR, one entry per CDR3 protein. The table lists fewer than 550,000 distinct CDR3 sequences, 10% to 12% of them singletons. Study-wide findings and caveats: Cumulative public TCR beta family frequency identified carriers of CMV plus the relevant HLA. Within the response measured ex vivo, HLA-C-restricted CMV-specific TCR beta clonotypes were dominant.

This clonotype was recorded only once. Antigen: not known. V is TRBV6-6 and J is TRBJ2-1; perhaps TRBD1 as D (5 bases). Material: PBMCs. The origin of this receptor is a human donor in good health (CMV status not recorded). Some clones in this sample may be carry-over from other donors' samples. CDR3 sequence reads: CASSLRADYNEQFF. In DNA, the CDR3 is TGTGCCAGCAGTCTCAGGGCGGATTACAATGAGCAGTTCTTC.